The source of this T cell receptor beta chain is a study of beta chain features in type 1 diabetes. Background on the study: There was similarity between patients and healthy donors in age, gender and cell yields.

The authors sorted CD4+ naive, central memory, regulatory and stem cell-like memory cells via CD45RO/CCR7/CD25/CD127/CD95/CD27. Study-wide findings and caveats: The study found moderately but significantly shorter TCRB CDR3s in all four CD4+ subsets of Type 1 diabetes patients.

This clone was counted a few times. Its matching antigen is unknown. Isolated RNA was reverse transcribed in full, so expressed TCRB transcripts were sequenced. The repertoire was sequenced with immunoSEQ multiplex PCR; TCRdb's copy has only in-frame clones and lacks some. The top ten clones hold roughly 0.015% of a sample with around 300,000 clones, about 15% of them seen once. Germline CDR1 and CDR2: SGHTA and FQGNSA. The length of the CDR3 is 14 residues. The ends lost 3 bases at V and 6 bases at J; junction bases unmatched: 1. The sequenced sample consisted of naive CD4+ T cells from blood. The source is a man younger than 35 with type 1 diabetes. This rearrangement joins TRBV7-2 to TRBJ2-2; TRBD2 agrees at 10 bases. This CDR3 reads CASSLTSGSGELFF. The CDR3 DNA is TGTGCCAGCAGCTTGACTAGCGGGTCCGGGGAGCTGTTTTTT.